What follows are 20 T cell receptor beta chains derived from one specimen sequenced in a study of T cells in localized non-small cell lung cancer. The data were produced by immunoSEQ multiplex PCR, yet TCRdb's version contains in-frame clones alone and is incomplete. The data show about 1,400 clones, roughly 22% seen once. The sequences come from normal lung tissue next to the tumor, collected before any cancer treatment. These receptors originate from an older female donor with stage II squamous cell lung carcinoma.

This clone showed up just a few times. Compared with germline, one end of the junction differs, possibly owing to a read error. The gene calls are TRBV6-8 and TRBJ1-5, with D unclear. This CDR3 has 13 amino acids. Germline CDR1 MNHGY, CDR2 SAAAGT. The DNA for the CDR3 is TGTGCCATCAGTGGTCAGAGCAATCAGCCCCAGCATTTT. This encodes CAISGQSNQPQHF.

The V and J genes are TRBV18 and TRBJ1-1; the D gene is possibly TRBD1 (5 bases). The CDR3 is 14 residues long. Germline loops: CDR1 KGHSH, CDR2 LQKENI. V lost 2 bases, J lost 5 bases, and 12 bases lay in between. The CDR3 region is CASSPKQGGTEAFF. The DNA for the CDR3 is TGTGCCAGCTCACCAAAGCAGGGTGGGACTGAAGCTTTCTTT.

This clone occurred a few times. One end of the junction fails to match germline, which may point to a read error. The CDR3 is CASSVPGTGGPQF. The CDR3 region has the DNA TGTGCCAGCAGCGTACCCGGGACAGGGGGACCGCAATTT. This chain links TRBV9 with TRBJ1-1; 11 nucleotides line up with TRBD1. From germline, CDR1 is SGDLS and CDR2 YYNGEE. CDR3 length: 13 residues.

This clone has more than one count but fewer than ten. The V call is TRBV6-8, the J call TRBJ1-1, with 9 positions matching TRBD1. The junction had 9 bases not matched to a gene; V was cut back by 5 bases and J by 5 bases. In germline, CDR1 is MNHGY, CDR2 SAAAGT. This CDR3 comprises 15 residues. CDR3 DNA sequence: TGTGCCAGCAGTCCCTGGGACAGGGTAGATACTGAAGCTTTCTTT. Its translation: CASSPWDRVDTEAFF.

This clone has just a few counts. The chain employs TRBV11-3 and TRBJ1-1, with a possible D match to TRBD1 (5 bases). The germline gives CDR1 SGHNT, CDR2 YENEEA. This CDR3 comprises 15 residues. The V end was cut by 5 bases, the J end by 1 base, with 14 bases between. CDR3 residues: CASSTQGTGNTEAFF. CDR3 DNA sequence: TGTGCCAGCAGCACCCAAGGGACGGGGAACACTGAAGCTTTCTTT.

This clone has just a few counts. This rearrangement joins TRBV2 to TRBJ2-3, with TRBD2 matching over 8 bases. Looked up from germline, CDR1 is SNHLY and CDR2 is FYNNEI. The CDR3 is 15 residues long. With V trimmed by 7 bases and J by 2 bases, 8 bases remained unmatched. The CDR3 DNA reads TGTGCCAGCACAATCAGCGGGGGTACCACAGATACGCAGTATTTT. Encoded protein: CASTISGGTTDTQYF.

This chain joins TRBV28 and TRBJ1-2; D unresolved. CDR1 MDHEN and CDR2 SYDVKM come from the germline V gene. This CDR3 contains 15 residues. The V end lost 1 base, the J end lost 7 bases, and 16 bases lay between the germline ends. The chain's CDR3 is CASSLSSDILLGYTF. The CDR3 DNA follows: TGTGCCAGCAGTTTATCCTCAGACATTCTACTTGGCTACACCTTC.

The CDR3 DNA follows: TGTGCCAGCAGTCAGGCTGGACTCCTCAACACCGGGGAGCTGTTTTTT. Amino acid sequence: CASSQAGLLNTGELFF. The chain recombines TRBV11-3 with TRBJ2-2; possible D gene TRBD2, 5 bases. The V and J ends lost 6 bases and 2 bases respectively, with 16 bases between them. Per the germline V gene, CDR1 is SGHNT and CDR2 is YENEEA. The CDR3 has 16 amino acids.

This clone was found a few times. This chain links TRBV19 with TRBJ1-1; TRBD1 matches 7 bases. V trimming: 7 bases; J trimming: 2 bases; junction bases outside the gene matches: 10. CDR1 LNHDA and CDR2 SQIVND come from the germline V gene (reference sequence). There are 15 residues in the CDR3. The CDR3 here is CASTSGQSYNTEAFF. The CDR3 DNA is TGTGCCAGTACCTCGGGACAGAGTTACAACACTGAAGCTTTCTTT.

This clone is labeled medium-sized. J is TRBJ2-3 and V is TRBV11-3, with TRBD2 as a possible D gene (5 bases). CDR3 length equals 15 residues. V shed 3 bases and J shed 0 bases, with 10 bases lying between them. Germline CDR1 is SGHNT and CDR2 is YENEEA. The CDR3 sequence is CASSLRSGSTDTQYF. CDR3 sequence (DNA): TGTGCCAGCAGCTTGAGGAGCGGTAGCACAGATACGCAGTATTTT.

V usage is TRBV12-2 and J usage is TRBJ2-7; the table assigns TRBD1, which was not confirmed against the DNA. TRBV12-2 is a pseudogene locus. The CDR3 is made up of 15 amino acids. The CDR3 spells CASRLRGQGPYEQYF. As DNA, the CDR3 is TGTGCCAGTCGGCTTAGAGGTCAGGGCCCCTACGAGCAGTACTTC.

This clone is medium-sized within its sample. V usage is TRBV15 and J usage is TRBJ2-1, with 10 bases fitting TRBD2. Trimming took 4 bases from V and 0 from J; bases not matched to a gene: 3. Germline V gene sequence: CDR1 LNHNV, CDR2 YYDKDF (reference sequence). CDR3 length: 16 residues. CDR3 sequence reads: CATSTSGRDSYNEQFF. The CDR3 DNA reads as TGTGCCACCAGCACTAGCGGGAGAGACTCCTACAATGAGCAGTTCTTC.

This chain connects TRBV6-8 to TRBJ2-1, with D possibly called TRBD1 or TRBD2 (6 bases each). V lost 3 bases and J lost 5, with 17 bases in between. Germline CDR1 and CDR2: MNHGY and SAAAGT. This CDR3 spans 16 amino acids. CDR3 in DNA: TGTGCCAGCAGTTATTTGGCGGAGGGGGTGCACAATGAGCAGTTCTTC. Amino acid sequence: CASSYLAEGVHNEQFF.

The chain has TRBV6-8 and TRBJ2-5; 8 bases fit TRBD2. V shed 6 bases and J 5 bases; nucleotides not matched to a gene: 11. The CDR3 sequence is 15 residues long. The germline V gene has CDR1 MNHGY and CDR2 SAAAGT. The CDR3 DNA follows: TGTGCCAGCAGCGGGAGGGCCTCTAAAGCGGAGACCCAGTACTTC. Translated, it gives CASSGRASKAETQYF.

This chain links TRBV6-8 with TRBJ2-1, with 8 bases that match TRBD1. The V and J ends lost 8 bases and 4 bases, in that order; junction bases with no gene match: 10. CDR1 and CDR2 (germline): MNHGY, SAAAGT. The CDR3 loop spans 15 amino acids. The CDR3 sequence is CASRSRGQVYNEQFF. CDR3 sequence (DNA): TGTGCCAGCCGGTCTAGGGGACAGGTATACAATGAGCAGTTCTTC.

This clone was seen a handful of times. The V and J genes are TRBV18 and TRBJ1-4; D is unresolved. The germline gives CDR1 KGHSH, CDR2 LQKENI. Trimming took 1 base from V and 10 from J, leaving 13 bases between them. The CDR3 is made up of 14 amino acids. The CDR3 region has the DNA TGTGCCAGCTCACCACGACCGAGGGAGGGAAAACTGTTTTTT. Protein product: CASSPRPREGKLFF.

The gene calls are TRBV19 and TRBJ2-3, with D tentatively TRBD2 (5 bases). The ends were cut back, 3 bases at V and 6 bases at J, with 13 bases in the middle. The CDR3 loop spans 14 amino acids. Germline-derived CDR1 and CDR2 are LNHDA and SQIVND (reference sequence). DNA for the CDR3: TGTGCCAGTAGTATCTCTCTAGCCCCCGATACGCAGTATTTT. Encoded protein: CASSISLAPDTQYF.

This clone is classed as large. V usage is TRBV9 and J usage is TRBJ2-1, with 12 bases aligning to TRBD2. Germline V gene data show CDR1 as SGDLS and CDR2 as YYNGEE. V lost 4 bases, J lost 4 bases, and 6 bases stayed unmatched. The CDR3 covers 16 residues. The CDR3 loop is CASSPGLAGKYNEQFF. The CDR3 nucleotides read TGTGCCAGCAGCCCCGGACTAGCGGGAAAATACAATGAGCAGTTCTTC.

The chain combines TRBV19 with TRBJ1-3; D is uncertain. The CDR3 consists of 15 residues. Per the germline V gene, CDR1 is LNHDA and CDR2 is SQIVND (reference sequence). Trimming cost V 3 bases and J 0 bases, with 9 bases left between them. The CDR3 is CASSMDPSSGNTIYF. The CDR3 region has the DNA TGTGCCAGTAGTATGGACCCGAGCTCTGGAAACACCATATATTTT. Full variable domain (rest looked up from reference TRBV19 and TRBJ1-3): DGGITQSPKYLFRKEGQNVTLSCEQNLNHDAMYWYRQDPGQGLRLIYYSQIVNDFQKGDIAEGYSVSREKKESFPLTVTSAQKNPTAFYLCASSMDPSSGNTIYFGEGSWLTVV.

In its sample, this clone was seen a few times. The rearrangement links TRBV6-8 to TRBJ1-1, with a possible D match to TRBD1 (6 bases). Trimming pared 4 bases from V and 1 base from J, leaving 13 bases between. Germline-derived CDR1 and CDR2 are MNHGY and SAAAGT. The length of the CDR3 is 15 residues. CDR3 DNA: TGTGCCAGCAGTTTACTACAGGGCGGGAACACTGAAGCTTTCTTT. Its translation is CASSLLQGGNTEAFF.